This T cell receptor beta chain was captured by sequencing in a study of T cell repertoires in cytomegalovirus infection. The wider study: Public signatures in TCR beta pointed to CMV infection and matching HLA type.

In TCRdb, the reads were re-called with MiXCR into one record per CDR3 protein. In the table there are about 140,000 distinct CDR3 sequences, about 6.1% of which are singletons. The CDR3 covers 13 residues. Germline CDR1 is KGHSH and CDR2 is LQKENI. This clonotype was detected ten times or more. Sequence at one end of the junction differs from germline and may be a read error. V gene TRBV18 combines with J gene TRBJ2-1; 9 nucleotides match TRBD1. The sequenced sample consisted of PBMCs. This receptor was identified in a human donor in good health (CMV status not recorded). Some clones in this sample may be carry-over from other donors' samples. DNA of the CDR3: TGTGCCAGCTCACCAGCCACTACGGACAGGGGTATCTTC. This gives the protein CASSPATTDRGIF. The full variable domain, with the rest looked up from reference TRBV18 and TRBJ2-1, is NAGVMQNPRHLVRRRGQEARLRCSPMKGHSHVYWYRQLPEEGLKFMVYLQKENIIDESGMPKERFSAEFPKEGPSILRIQQVVRGDSAAYFCASSPATTDRGIFGPGTRLTVL.